These 9 T cell receptor beta chains were sequenced from one sample in a study of T cell repertoires in cytomegalovirus infection. TCRdb itself ran the reads through MiXCR, one entry per CDR3 protein. The sample has tens of thousands of distinct CDR3 sequences, 20% seen once. Their specific antigens are unknown. This specimen consisted of CD8+ T cells from cultured PBMCs, obtained from culture after CMV antigen stimulation. The receptors derive from a human donor in good health (CMV status not recorded). Some clones in this sample may be carry-over from other donors' samples.

The chain carries TRBV28 and TRBJ2-2; D ambiguous. The V end lost 2 bases, the J end lost 0 bases, and 10 bases lay between the germline ends. CDR3 size: 16 residues. Germline V gene sequence: CDR1 MDHEN, CDR2 SYDVKM. The CDR3 region has the DNA TGTGCCAGCAGTTTACGGCTGACTCCGAACACCGGGGAGCTGTTTTTT. Protein sequence: CASSLRLTPNTGELFF.

The V and J genes are TRBV18 and TRBJ2-3; no definite D call. V was shortened by 3 bases and J by 2 bases, with 6 bases between the two germline ends. The CDR3 loop spans 13 amino acids. Germline V lookup: CDR1 KGHSH, CDR2 LQKENI. The CDR3 coding sequence is TGTGCCAGCTCACCCACCTCCACAGATACGCAGTATTTT. Translating gives CASSPTSTDTQYF.

This clonotype was recorded a few times. J is TRBJ1-4 and V is TRBV7-8; no firm D call. The CDR3 is 13 residues long. CDR1 is SGHVS and CDR2 is FQNEAQ in the germline V gene. Trimming left V 4 bases short and J 8 bases short, with 11 bases between. CDR3: CASSSSPREKLFF. CDR3 nucleotides: TGTGCCAGCAGCTCTAGCCCAAGGGAAAAACTGTTTTTT.

In its sample, this clonotype was seen a few times. This chain links TRBV7-9 with TRBJ1-6; D is unresolved. Germline loops: CDR1 SEHNR, CDR2 FQNEAQ (reference sequence). The CDR3 has 12 amino acids. V was trimmed by 5 bases and J by 8 bases, leaving 7 bases between them. The CDR3 spells CASSDGDSPLHF. As DNA, the CDR3 is TGTGCCAGCAGCGACGGTGATTCACCCCTCCACTTT.

The rearrangement links TRBV27 to TRBJ1-5, with TRBD1 matching 7 bases. Trimming at V came to 4 bases and at J to 3 bases, leaving 15 bases not matched to a gene. The CDR3 is 18 residues long. Germline CDR1 MNHEY, CDR2 SMNVEV (reference sequence). The CDR3 DNA reads as TGTGCCAGCAGTTACCGGGACAGCACCCTCAATGCCAATCAGCCCCAGCATTTT. This sequence encodes CASSYRDSTLNANQPQHF.

The sample holds many counts of this clonotype. The rearrangement links TRBV4-2 to TRBJ2-1, with D perhaps being TRBD1 or TRBD2 (5 bases each). The CDR3 runs to 14 residues. Trimming left V 5 bases short and J 6 bases short, with 14 bases between. CDR1 LGHNA and CDR2 YNFKEQ come from the germline V gene. CDR3 sequence reads: CASSSGTGGNEQFF. The DNA for the CDR3 is TGTGCCAGCAGCTCCGGGACGGGCGGCAATGAGCAGTTCTTC.

In this sample, this clonotype turned up a few times. The V and J genes are TRBV19 and TRBJ1-6, with a possible D match to TRBD1 (5 bases). This CDR3 region has 15 residues. V was trimmed by 5 bases and J by 0 bases, leaving 8 bases between them. CDR1 and CDR2 from the germline V gene are LNHDA and SQIVND (reference sequence). The CDR3: CASSPDSSYNSPLHF. The CDR3 DNA follows: TGTGCCAGTAGTCCTGACAGCTCCTATAATTCACCCCTCCACTTT.

This clonotype was seen more than once but under ten times. The J gene is TRBJ2-5, the V gene TRBV11-2; weak D call: TRBD1 (6 bases). With 1 base removed from V and 4 bases from J, the gap between germline ends came to 16 bases. Germline V gene lookup returns CDR1 SGHAT and CDR2 FQNNGV. The CDR3 consists of 16 residues. The chain's CDR3 is CASSLVLQGRGETQYF. The CDR3 coding sequence is TGTGCCAGCAGCTTAGTACTGCAGGGCAGGGGAGAGACCCAGTACTTC.

V is TRBV7-2 and J is TRBJ2-7; no reliable D call. CDR1 SGHTA and CDR2 FQGNSA come from the germline V gene. This CDR3 region has 14 residues. V shed 8 bases and J shed 2 bases, with 16 bases lying between them. As DNA, the CDR3 is TGTGCCAGCTCATGGGCAGGACCCGCCTACGAGCAGTACTTC. This encodes CASSWAGPAYEQYF.